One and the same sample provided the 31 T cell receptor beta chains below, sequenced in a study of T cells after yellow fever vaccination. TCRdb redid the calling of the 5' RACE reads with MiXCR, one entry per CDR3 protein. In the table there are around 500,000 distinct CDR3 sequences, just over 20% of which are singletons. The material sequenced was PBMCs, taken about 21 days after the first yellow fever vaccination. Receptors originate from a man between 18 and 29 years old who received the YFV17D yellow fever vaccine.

CDR3 amino acids: CASSNEEYGPSPLHF. The CDR3 coding sequence is TGTGCCAGTAGTAACGAGGAGTATGGACCGTCACCCCTCCACTTT. V gene TRBV19 combines with J gene TRBJ1-6; D call uncertain. This CDR3 has 15 amino acids. Trimming cost V 4 bases and J 10 bases, with 17 bases left between them. The germline V gene has CDR1 LNHDA and CDR2 SQIVND (reference sequence).

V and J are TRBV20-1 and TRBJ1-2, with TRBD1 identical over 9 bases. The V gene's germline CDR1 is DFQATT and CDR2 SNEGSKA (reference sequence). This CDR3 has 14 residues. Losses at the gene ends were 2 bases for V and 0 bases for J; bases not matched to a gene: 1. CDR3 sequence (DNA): TGCAGTGCTAGACGACAGGGGGCTAACTATGGCTACACCTTC. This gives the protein CSARRQGANYGYTF.

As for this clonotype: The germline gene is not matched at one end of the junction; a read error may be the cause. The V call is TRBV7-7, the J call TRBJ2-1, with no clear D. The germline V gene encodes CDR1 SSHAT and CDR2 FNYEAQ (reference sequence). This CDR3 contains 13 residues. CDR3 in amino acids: CASSLGPSNEQFF. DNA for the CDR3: TGTGCTAGCAGCTTAGGACCTTCCAATGAGCAGTTCTTC.

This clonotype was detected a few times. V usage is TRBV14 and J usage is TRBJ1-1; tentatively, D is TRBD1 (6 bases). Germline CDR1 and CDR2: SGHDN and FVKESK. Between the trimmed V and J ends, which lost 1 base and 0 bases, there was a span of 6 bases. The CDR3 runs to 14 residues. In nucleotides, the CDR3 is TGTGCCAGCAGCCAAGGGACAGTGAACACTGAAGCTTTCTTT. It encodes CASSQGTVNTEAFF.

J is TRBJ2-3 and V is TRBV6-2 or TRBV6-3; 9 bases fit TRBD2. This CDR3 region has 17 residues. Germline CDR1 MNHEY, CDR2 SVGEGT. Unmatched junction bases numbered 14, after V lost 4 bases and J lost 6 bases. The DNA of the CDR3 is TGTGCCAGCAGTTTCTACGTGGGCGGGGGGGCTGCTGATACGCAGTATTTT. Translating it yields CASSFYVGGGAADTQYF.

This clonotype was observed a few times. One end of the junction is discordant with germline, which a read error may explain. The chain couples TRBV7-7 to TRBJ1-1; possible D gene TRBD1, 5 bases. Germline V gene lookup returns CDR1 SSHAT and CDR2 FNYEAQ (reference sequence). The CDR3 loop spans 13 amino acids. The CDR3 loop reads CASSLVRGAEAFF. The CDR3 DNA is TGTGCTAGCAGCTTAGTGAGGGGCGCTGAAGCTTTCTTT. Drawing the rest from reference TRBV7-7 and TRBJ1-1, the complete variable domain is GAGVSQSPRYKVTKRGQDVTLRCDPISSHATLYWYQQALGQGPEFLTYFNYEAQPDKSGLPSDRFSAERPEGSISTLTIQRTEQRDSAMYRCASSLVRGAEAFFGQGTRLTVV.

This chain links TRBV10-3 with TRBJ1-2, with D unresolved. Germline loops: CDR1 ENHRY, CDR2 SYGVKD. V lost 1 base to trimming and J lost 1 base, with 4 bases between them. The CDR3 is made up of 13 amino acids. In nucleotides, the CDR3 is TGTGCCATCAGTGAGTGGGTTAACTATGGCTACACCTTC. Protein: CAISEWVNYGYTF.

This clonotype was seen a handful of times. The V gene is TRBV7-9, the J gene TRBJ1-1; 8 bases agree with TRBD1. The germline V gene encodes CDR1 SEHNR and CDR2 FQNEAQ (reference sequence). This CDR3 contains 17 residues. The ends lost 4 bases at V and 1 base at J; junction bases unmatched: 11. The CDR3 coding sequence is TGTGCCAGCAGCTCACCTCGCGGGACAGGCCCGAACACTGAAGCTTTCTTT. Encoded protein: CASSSPRGTGPNTEAFF.

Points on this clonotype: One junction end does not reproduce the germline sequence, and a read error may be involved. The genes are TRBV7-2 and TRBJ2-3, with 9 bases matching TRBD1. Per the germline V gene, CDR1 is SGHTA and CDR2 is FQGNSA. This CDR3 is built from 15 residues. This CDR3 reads CAGSQWTGATDTQYF. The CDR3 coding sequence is TGTGCCGGCAGCCAATGGACAGGGGCAACAGATACGCAGTATTTT. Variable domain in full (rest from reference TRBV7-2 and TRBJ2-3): GAGVSQSPSNKVTEKGKDVELRCDPISGHTALYWYRQSLGQGLEFLIYFQGNSAPDKSGLPSDRFSAERTGGSVSTLTIQRTQQEDSAVYLCAGSQWTGATDTQYFGPGTRLTVL.

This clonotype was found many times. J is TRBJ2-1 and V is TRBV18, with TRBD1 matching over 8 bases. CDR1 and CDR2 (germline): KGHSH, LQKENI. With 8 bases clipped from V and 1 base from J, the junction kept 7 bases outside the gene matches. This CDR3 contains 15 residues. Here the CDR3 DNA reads TGTGCCAGCAGTCCCGGGACAGGATCCTACAATGAGCAGTTCTTC. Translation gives CASSPGTGSYNEQFF.

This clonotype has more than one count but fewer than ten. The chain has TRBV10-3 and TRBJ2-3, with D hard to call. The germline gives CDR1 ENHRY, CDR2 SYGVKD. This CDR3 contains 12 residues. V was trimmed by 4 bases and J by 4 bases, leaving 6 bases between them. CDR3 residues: CAISARADTQYF. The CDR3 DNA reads TGTGCCATCAGTGCTAGGGCAGATACGCAGTATTTT.

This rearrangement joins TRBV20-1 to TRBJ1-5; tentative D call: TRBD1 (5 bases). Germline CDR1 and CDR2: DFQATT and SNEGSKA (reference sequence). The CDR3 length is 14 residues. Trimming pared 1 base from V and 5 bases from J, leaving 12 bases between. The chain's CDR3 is CSARVGAGHQPQHF. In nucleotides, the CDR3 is TGCAGTGCTAGAGTCGGAGCAGGGCATCAGCCCCAGCATTTT.

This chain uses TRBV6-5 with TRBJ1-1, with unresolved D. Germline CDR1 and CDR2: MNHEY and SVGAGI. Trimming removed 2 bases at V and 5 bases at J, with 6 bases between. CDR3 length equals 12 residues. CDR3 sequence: CASSYEGTEAFF. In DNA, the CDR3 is TGTGCCAGCAGTTACGAGGGAACTGAAGCTTTCTTT.

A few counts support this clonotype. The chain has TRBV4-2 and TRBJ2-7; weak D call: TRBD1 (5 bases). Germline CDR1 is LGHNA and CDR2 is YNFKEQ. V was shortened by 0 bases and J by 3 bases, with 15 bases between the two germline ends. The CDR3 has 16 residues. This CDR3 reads CASSQEGAEGVYEQYF. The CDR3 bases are TGTGCCAGCAGCCAAGAAGGGGCCGAAGGGGTCTACGAGCAGTACTTC.

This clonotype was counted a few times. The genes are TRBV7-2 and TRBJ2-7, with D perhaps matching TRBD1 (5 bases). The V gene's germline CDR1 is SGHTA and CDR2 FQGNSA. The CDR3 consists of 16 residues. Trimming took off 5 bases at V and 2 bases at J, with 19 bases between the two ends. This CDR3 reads CASSPRRTGRAYEQYF. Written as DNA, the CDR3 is TGTGCCAGCAGCCCGAGAAGGACGGGCAGGGCCTACGAGCAGTACTTC.

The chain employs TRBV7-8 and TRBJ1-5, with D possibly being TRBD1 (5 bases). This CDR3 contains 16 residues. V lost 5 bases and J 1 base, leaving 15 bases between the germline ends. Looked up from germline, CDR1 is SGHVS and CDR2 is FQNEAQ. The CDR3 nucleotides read TGTGCCAGCAGCCTGGGACGGCCGCTGAGCAATCAGCCCCAGCATTTT. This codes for CASSLGRPLSNQPQHF.

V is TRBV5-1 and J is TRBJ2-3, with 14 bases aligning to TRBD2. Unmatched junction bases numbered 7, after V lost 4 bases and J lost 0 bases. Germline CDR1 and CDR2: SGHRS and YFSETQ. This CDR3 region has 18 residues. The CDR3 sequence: CASSRGTSGGSSTDTQYF. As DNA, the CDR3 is TGCGCCAGCAGCCGCGGGACTAGCGGGGGAAGTAGCACAGATACGCAGTATTTT.

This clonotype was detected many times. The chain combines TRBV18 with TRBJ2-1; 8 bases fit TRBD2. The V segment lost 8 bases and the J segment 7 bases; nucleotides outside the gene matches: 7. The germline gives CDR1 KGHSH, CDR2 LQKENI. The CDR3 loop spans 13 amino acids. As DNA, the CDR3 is TGTGCCAGCAGTCCGGGACTAGGGAATGAGCAGTTCTTC. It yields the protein CASSPGLGNEQFF.

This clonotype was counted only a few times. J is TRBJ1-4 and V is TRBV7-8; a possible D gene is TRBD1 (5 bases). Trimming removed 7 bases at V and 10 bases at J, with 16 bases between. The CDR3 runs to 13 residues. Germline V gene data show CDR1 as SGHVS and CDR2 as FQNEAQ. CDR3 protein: CASTKNRDRKLFF. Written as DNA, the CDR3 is TGTGCCAGCACCAAAAACCGGGACCGAAAACTGTTTTTT.

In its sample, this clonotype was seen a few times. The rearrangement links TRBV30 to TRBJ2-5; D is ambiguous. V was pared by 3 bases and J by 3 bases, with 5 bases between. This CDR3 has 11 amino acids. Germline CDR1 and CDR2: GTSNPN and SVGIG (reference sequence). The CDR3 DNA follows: TGTGCCTGGAGCATGGAAGAGACCCAGTACTTC. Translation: CAWSMEETQYF.

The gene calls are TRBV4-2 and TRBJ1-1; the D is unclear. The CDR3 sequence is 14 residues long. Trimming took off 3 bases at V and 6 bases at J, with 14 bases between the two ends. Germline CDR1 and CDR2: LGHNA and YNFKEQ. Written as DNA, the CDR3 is TGTGCCAGCAGCCACCTTGCATCGCTCCCTGAAGCTTTCTTT. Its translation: CASSHLASLPEAFF.

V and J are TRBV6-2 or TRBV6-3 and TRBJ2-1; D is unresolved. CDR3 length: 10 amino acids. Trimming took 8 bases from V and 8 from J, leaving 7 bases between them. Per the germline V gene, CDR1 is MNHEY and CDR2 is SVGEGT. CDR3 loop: CASGRDEQFF. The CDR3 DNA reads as TGTGCCAGCGGGCGCGATGAGCAGTTCTTC.

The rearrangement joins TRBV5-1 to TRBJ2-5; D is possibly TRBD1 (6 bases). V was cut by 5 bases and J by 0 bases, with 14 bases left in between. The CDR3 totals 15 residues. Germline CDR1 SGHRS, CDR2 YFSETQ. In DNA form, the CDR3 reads TGCGCCAGCAGTTTTCTACAGGGAAACCAAGAGACCCAGTACTTC. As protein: CASSFLQGNQETQYF.

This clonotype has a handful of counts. The CDR3 is CATAKTGFHYGYTF. In DNA form, the CDR3 reads TGTGCCACCGCCAAAACAGGGTTTCACTATGGCTACACCTTC. The rearrangement uses TRBV6-2 or TRBV6-3 and TRBJ1-2; possibly TRBD1 for D (6 bases). The CDR3 is made up of 14 amino acids. Trimming shortened V by 10 bases and J by 3 bases, and 18 bases separated the two germline ends. In germline, CDR1 is MNHEY, CDR2 SVGEGT.

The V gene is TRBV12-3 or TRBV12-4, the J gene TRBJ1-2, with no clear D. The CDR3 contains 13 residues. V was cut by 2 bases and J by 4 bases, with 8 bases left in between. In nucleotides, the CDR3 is TGTGCCAGCAGTTTAAAAGGAGTCTATGGCTACACCTTC. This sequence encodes CASSLKGVYGYTF.

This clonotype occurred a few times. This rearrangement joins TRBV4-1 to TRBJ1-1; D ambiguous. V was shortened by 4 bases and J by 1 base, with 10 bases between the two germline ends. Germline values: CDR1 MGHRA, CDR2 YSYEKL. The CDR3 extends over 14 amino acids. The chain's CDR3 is CASSPYQRNTEAFF. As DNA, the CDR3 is TGCGCCAGCAGCCCGTACCAGCGGAACACTGAAGCTTTCTTT.

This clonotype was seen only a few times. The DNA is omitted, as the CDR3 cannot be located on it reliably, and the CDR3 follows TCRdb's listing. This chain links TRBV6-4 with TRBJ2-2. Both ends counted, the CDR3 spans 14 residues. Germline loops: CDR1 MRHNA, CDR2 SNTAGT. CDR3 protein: CASSDRWIPGSCFF.

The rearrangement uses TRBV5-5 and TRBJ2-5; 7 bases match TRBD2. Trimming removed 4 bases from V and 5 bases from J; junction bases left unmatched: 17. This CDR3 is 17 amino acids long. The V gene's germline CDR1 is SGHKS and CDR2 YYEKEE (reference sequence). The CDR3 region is CASSPLGGIENWETQYF. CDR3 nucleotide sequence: TGTGCCAGCAGCCCCCTGGGAGGGATCGAGAATTGGGAGACCCAGTACTTC.

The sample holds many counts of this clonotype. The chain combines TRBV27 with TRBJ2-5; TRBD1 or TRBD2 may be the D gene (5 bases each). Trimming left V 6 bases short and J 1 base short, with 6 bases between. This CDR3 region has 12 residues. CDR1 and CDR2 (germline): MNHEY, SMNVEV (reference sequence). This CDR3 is CASRGVQETQYF. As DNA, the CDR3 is TGTGCCAGCAGGGGGGTCCAAGAGACCCAGTACTTC.

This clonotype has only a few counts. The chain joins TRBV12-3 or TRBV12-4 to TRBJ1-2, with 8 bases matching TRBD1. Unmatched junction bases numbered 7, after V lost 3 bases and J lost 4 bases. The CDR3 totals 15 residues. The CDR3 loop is CASSFRQGASYGYTF. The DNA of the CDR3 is TGTGCCAGCAGTTTCCGGCAGGGGGCTAGCTATGGCTACACCTTC.

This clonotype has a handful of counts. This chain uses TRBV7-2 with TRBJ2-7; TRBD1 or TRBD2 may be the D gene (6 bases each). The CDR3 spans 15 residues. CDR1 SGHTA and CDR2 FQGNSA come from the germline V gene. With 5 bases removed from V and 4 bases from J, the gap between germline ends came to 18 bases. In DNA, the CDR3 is TGTGCCAGCAGCCTAGGCCGGGGGCTTGGTTACGAGCAGTACGTC. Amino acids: CASSLGRGLGYEQYV.